This entry lists 6 T cell receptor beta chains sequenced from one sample in a study of T cells expressing NK-cell markers. TCRdb processed the 5' RACE reads again and assigns one entry to each CDR3 protein, with no DNA. The ten most abundant clones cover 7.3% of a sample with 400,000 to 550,000 distinct CDR3 sequences. The specimen sequenced was blood T cells: a sorted CD56 or NKG2C T cell subset, CD4+ or CD8+ T cells, or bulk PBMC T cells (not recorded which). These TCRs come from a woman aged 18 to 75 in good health.

The gene calls are TRBV4-1 and TRBJ1-2. Germline CDR1 reads MGHRA; CDR2 reads YSYEKL. This CDR3 is 14 amino acids long. This chain's CDR3 is CASSQEPMGYGYTF.

The chain uses TRBV5-1 and TRBJ2-1; TCRdb picks TRBD1, but there is no DNA to check that call. CDR1 and CDR2 (germline): SGHRS, YFSETQ. The CDR3 is made up of 18 amino acids. Here the CDR3 reads CASSLAPWRGADYNEQFF.

The CDR3 is CATSDVTPGTSAYNEQFF. V gene TRBV24-1 combines with J gene TRBJ2-1; TCRdb returns TRBD2, unconfirmable since there is no DNA. CDR1 is KGHDR, CDR2 SFDVKD, per germline. This CDR3 has 18 residues.

The chain combines TRBV27 with TRBJ2-1; TCRdb designates TRBD2, a call that cannot be tested without DNA. The length of the CDR3 is 15 residues. Germline V gives CDR1 MNHEY, CDR2 SMNVEV (reference sequence). CDR3 in amino acids: CASSFPLAGYNEQFF.

V usage is TRBV28 and J usage is TRBJ1-3. Germline-derived CDR1 and CDR2 are MDHEN and SYDVKM. The CDR3 sequence is 12 residues long. The CDR3 spells CASSRRGKTIYF.

The V gene is TRBV7-6, the J gene TRBJ2-1. The CDR3 is 15 amino acids. CDR1 is SGHVS and CDR2 is FNYEAQ in the germline V gene. The CDR3 protein is CASSKSWGTYNEQFF. Filled out from reference TRBV7-6 and TRBJ2-1, the complete variable domain reads GAGVSQSPRYKVTKRGQDVALRCDPISGHVSLYWYRQALGQGPEFLTYFNYEAQQDKSGLPNDRFSAERPEGSISTLTIQRTEQRDSAMYRCASSKSWGTYNEQFFGPGTRLTVL.